This TCR beta chain was profiled in a study of STAT5B mutations in CD4+ large granular lymphocyte leukemia. The method was immunoSEQ multiplex PCR; TCRdb's version includes in-frame clones alone and lacks a portion of them. The repertoire consists of tens of thousands of clones, with around two thirds occurring once and the leading ten covering roughly 0.48%. The CDR3 is 15 amino acids. Germline V gene sequence: CDR1 MNHEY, CDR2 SVGAGI. V lost 6 bases to trimming and J lost 5 bases, with 14 bases between them. The V gene is TRBV6-5, the J gene TRBJ2-6; D call uncertain. The sample comprised CD4+ T cells from blood buffy coats. This clonotype was obtained from a human donor in good health. The chain's CDR3 is CASREMGTWANVLTF. In DNA, the CDR3 is TGTGCCAGCAGGGAGATGGGAACTTGGGCCAACGTCCTGACTTTC.